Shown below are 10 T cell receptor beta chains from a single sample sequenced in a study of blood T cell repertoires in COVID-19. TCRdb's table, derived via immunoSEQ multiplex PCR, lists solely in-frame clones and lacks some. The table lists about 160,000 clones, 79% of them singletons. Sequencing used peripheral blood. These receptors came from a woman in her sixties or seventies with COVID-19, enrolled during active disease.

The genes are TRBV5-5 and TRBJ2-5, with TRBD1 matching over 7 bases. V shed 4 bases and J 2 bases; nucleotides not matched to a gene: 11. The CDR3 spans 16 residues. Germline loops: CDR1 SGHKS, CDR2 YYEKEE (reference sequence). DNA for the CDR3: TGTGCCAGCAGCGCCCAAGACAGGGTCTGGCAAGAGACCCAGTACTTC. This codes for CASSAQDRVWQETQYF. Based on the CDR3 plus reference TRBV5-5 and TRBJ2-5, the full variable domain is DAGVTQSPTHLIKTRGQQVTLRCSPISGHKSVSWYQQVLGQGPQFIFQYYEKEERGRGNFPDRFSARQFPNYSSELNVNALLLGDSALYLCASSAQDRVWQETQYFGPGTRLLVL.

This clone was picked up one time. The CDR3 loop reads CASSAPGTPKGHYAFF. The DNA for the CDR3 is TGTGCCAGCTCAGCCCCCGGGACACCCAAGGGCCATTATGCTTTCTTT. This rearrangement joins TRBV18 to TRBJ1-1, with D possibly TRBD1 on 6 matching bases. This CDR3 region has 16 residues. CDR1 and CDR2 from the germline V gene are KGHSH and LQKENI. V was pared by 5 bases and J by 11 bases, with 27 bases between.

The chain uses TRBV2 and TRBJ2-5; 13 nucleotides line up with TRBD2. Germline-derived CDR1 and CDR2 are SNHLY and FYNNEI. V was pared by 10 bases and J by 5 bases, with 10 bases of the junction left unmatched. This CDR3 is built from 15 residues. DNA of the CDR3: TGTGCCACCGCGGGGACTAGCGGGATTGGGGAGACCCAGTACTTC. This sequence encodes CATAGTSGIGETQYF. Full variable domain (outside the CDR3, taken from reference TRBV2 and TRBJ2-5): EPEVTQTPSHQVTQMGQEVILRCVPISNHLYFYWYRQILGQKVEFLVSFYNNEISEKSEIFDDQFSVERPDGSNFTLKIRSTKLEDSAMYFCATAGTSGIGETQYFGPGTRLLVL.

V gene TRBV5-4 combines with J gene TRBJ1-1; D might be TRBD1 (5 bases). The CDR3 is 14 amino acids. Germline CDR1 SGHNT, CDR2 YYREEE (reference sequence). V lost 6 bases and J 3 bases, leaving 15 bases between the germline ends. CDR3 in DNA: TGTGCCAGCACTCGGGGGAGAGGGGACACTGAAGCTTTCTTT. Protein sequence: CASTRGRGDTEAFF.

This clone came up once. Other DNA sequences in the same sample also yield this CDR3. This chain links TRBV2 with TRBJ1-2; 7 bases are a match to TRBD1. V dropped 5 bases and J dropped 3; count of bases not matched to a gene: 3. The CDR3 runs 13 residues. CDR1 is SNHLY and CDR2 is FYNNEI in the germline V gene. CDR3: CASSRQGDYGYTF. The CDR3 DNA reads TGTGCCAGCAGTAGACAGGGAGACTATGGCTACACCTTC.

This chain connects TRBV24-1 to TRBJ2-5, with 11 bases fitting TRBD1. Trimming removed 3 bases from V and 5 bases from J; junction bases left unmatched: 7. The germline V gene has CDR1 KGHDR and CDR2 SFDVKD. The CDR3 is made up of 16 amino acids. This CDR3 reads CATSDRTGGAIETQYF. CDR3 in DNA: TGTGCCACCAGTGATCGGACAGGGGGCGCCATTGAGACCCAGTACTTC.

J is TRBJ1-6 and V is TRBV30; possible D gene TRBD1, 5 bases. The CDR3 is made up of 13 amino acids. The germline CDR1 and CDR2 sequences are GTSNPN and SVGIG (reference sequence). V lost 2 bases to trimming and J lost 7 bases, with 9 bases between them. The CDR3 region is CAWSPTVNSPLHF. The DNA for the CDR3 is TGTGCCTGGAGTCCGACAGTGAATTCACCCCTCCACTTT.

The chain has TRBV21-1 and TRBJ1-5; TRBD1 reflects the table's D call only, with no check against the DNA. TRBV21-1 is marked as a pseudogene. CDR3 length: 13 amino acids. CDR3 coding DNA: TGTGCCAGCAGCAACAGGGGAAGTCAGCCCCAGCATTTT. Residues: CASSNRGSQPQHF.

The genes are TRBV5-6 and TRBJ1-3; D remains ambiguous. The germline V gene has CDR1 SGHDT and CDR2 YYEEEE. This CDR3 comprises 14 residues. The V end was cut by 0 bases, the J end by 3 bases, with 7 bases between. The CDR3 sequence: CASSLGLDGNTIYF. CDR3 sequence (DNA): TGTGCCAGCAGCTTGGGGCTAGATGGAAACACCATATATTTT.

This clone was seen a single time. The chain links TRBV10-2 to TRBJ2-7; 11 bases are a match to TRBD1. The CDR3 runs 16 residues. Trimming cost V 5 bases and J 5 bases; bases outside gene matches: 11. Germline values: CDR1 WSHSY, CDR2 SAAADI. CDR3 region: CASSPHRDRGFHEQYF. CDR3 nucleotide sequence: TGCGCCAGCAGTCCACACCGGGACAGGGGGTTCCACGAGCAGTACTTC.